Presented here are 30 T cell receptor beta chains from one specimen sequenced in a study of vaccination and CD4 T cells after COVID-19 (dated by TCRdb to between 2021 and 2024). No antigen has been identified for these receptors. In the paper's terms, the treatment or condition label means: roughly ten-day PBMC culture with coronavirus spike peptide pools or control peptides (ViraFEST assay). To prepare the library, PCR was applied. The instrument given in TCRdb is Illumina iSeq 100. DNA from cultured CD4+ T cells underwent TCR sequencing with the Oncomine TCR Beta short-read assay at the Johns Hopkins FTIC core. TCRdb cleaned the public reads at Q25 with fastp, built clones with MiXCR and kept in-frame beta chains. Duplicate CDR3 protein sequences are folded into a single record with the most common DNA and genes. In all, the sample holds 15,000 to 20,000 distinct CDR3 sequences, and approximately 50% of those were seen once. In total, the top ten clones hold more than 8% of the sample.

Sequenced material: CD4+ T cells from blood, cultured in vitro. The receptors come from a human donor who had recovered from COVID-19.

The chain combines TRBV10-1 with TRBJ1-2; maybe TRBD1 (6 bases). V was cut by 5 bases and J by 1 base, with 8 bases left in between. The V gene's germline CDR1 is WNHNN and CDR2 SYGVQD (reference sequence). This CDR3 comprises 13 residues. The CDR3: CASSLDSNYGYTF. CDR3 coding DNA: TGCGCCAGCAGTCTGGACAGTAACTATGGCTACACCTTC.

V is TRBV28 and J is TRBJ2-7; D may be TRBD1 (6 bases). Germline V gene lookup returns CDR1 MDHEN and CDR2 SYDVKM. CDR3 size: 13 residues. V was shortened by 8 bases and J by 6 bases, with 17 bases between the two germline ends. The CDR3 region has the DNA TGTGCCAGCTCCCGGACAGTCTTAGGCGAGCAGTACTTC. It translates to CASSRTVLGEQYF.

The sample holds a few counts of this clonotype. The chain uses TRBV19 and TRBJ2-2, with D unclear. The CDR3 is 14 residues long. Looked up from germline, CDR1 is LNHDA and CDR2 is SQIVND (reference sequence). V lost 5 bases, J lost 3 bases, and 10 bases lay in between. CDR3 DNA sequence: TGTGCCAGTAGTGCCCGACTTGACACCGGGGAGCTGTTTTTT. Translating it yields CASSARLDTGELFF.

This chain joins TRBV6-2 or TRBV6-3 and TRBJ1-1, with D possibly TRBD1 on 6 matching bases. Germline-derived CDR1 and CDR2 are MNHEY and SVGEGT. The CDR3 contains 14 residues. V lost 6 bases and J lost 3, with 14 bases in between. As DNA, the CDR3 is TGTGCCAGCAGGAACAGGGAATGGCACACTGAAGCTTTCTTT. This gives the protein CASRNREWHTEAFF.

To note about this clonotype: Germline is not matched at one junction end, which may reflect a read error. V and J are TRBV12-3 or TRBV12-4 and TRBJ2-7; D call uncertain. This CDR3 has 12 amino acids. CDR3 amino acids: CASSLEGYEQYF. The CDR3 nucleotides are TGTGCCAGCAGCTTAGAAGGCTACGAGCAGTACTTC.

The V call is TRBV19, the J call TRBJ2-5; 8 bases agree with TRBD1. Germline CDR1 and CDR2: LNHDA and SQIVND (reference sequence). This CDR3 region has 15 residues. Unmatched junction bases numbered 8, after V lost 4 bases and J lost 4 bases. CDR3 nucleotides: TGTGCCAGTAGTACCCCGCCAGGACAGGGAGAGACCCAGTACTTC. It specifies CASSTPPGQGETQYF.

Here the CDR3 reads CSAHRDTYEQYF. The CDR3 nucleotides are TGCAGTGCTCACCGGGACACCTACGAGCAGTACTTC. The chain uses TRBV20-1 and TRBJ2-7, with a weak D call TRBD1 (6 bases). V lost 5 bases to trimming and J lost 2 bases, with 10 bases between them. CDR3 length: 12 residues. CDR1 and CDR2 from the germline V gene are DFQATT and SNEGSKA (reference sequence).

The chain joins TRBV27 to TRBJ1-2, with D hard to call. The germline V gene encodes CDR1 MNHEY and CDR2 SMNVEV (reference sequence). The CDR3 sequence is 11 residues long. Between the trimmed V and J ends, which lost 4 bases and 8 bases, there was a span of 8 bases. The CDR3 loop reads CASSYDEGYTF. CDR3 bases: TGTGCCAGCAGTTACGACGAAGGCTACACCTTC.

As DNA, the CDR3 is TGTGCCAGCAGCCGCCGACAGTTTAGGGGAACAGATACGCAGTATTTT. Encoded protein: CASSRRQFRGTDTQYF. The V and J genes are TRBV6-2 or TRBV6-3 and TRBJ2-3; possible D gene TRBD1, 5 bases. The CDR3 extends over 16 amino acids. V gave up 6 bases and J gave up 3 bases, with 19 bases separating them. The germline gives CDR1 MNHEY, CDR2 SVGEGT.

This clonotype has more than one count but fewer than ten. V is TRBV30 and J is TRBJ2-7; 9 positions match TRBD1. The CDR3 length is 12 residues. The germline CDR1 and CDR2 sequences are GTSNPN and SVGIG (reference sequence). The trim removed 5 bases at V and 7 bases at J, leaving 6 bases unmatched. In DNA, the CDR3 is TGTGCCTGGGCCGGGACAGGGAATGAGCAGTACTTC. Amino acid sequence: CAWAGTGNEQYF.

The chain combines TRBV28 with TRBJ1-5; unclear D gene. Deletions cut 5 bases from V and 2 bases from J, with 13 bases between. The germline V gene has CDR1 MDHEN and CDR2 SYDVKM. This CDR3 region has 15 residues. CDR3 sequence (DNA): TGTGCCAGCAGTCACTCCTCCGGGCGCAATCAGCCCCAGCATTTT. Translating gives CASSHSSGRNQPQHF.

This chain links TRBV7-3 with TRBJ2-1; 8 bases line up with TRBD2. Germline loops: CDR1 SGHTA, CDR2 FQGTGA. The CDR3 is 14 amino acids. With V trimmed by 8 bases and J by 1 base, 4 bases remained unmatched. CDR3 sequence: CASAAGGSYNEQFF. In DNA, the CDR3 is TGTGCCAGCGCTGCGGGAGGATCCTACAATGAGCAGTTCTTC.

The gene calls are TRBV6-1 and TRBJ1-6, with D perhaps TRBD1 (6 bases). This CDR3 is 14 amino acids long. V was pared by 6 bases and J by 9 bases, with 15 bases between. Per the germline V gene, CDR1 is MNHNS and CDR2 is SASEGT. This CDR3 is CASRTGTSRSPLHF. DNA for the CDR3: TGTGCCAGCAGGACCGGGACATCTCGTTCACCCCTCCACTTT.

The chain joins TRBV2 to TRBJ2-5; 10 bases are a match to TRBD2. V gave up 6 bases and J gave up 3 bases; unmatched junction bases: 4. The CDR3 loop spans 14 amino acids. CDR1 SNHLY and CDR2 FYNNEI come from the germline V gene. This CDR3 reads CASRERGGKETQYF. CDR3 DNA: TGTGCCAGCAGGGAGCGGGGGGGGAAAGAGACCCAGTACTTC.

This clonotype was picked up a small number of times. The CDR3 loop is CSARDPLGRALETQYF. CDR3 DNA sequence: TGCAGTGCTAGAGATCCCCTAGGTAGGGCCCTGGAGACCCAGTACTTC. V is TRBV20-1 and J is TRBJ2-5; D is uncertain. CDR1 and CDR2 (germline): DFQATT, SNEGSKA (reference sequence). The V end lost 0 bases, the J end lost 5 bases, and 19 bases lay between the germline ends. The CDR3 is 16 amino acids.

The rearrangement joins TRBV7-2 to TRBJ1-1, with 10 bases lining up with TRBD1. This CDR3 is 14 amino acids long. Germline V gene data show CDR1 as SGHTA and CDR2 as FQGNSA. Trimming cost V 5 bases and J 4 bases; bases outside gene matches: 4. The CDR3 spells CASSLRDRGTEAFF. The CDR3 bases are TGTGCCAGCAGCCTGCGGGACAGGGGCACTGAAGCTTTCTTT.

This chain joins TRBV20-1 and TRBJ2-1; 7 bases align to TRBD2. V lost 8 bases to trimming and J lost 5 bases; unmatched junction nucleotides: 12. The germline gives CDR1 DFQATT, CDR2 SNEGSKA (reference sequence). The CDR3 runs 14 residues. The CDR3 sequence is CSPLRGDPHNEQFF. CDR3 nucleotide sequence: TGCAGTCCCCTACGGGGGGATCCACACAATGAGCAGTTCTTC.

The chain links TRBV27 to TRBJ1-2; 7 nucleotides line up with TRBD1. This CDR3 is built from 15 residues. J gave up 2 bases and V 6 bases, and 9 bases lay outside the gene matches. The V gene's germline CDR1 is MNHEY and CDR2 SMNVEV (reference sequence). The CDR3 loop is CASSLNRGANYGYTF. The CDR3 DNA follows: TGTGCCAGCAGCCTCAACAGGGGAGCGAACTATGGCTACACCTTC.

The rearrangement joins TRBV19 to TRBJ2-3, with TRBD2 matching 9 bases. V was clipped by 7 bases and J by 6 bases; unmatched bases: 11. This CDR3 is built from 15 residues. Germline-derived CDR1 and CDR2 are LNHDA and SQIVND (reference sequence). For the CDR3, the DNA is TGTGCCAGTAACCCCCCGGGACTAGCAACCGATACGCAGTATTTT. This encodes CASNPPGLATDTQYF.

This clonotype was detected only once. The chain combines TRBV6-1 with TRBJ2-5; 10 bases match TRBD2. The junction had 12 bases not matched to a gene; V was cut back by 9 bases and J by 5 bases. CDR1 is MNHNS and CDR2 is SASEGT in the germline V gene. CDR3 size: 15 residues. CDR3 amino acids: CASCWSSGSCETQYF. DNA of the CDR3: TGTGCCAGTTGTTGGTCTAGCGGGAGTTGTGAGACCCAGTACTTC.

The V gene is TRBV6-5, the J gene TRBJ1-2; D gene ambiguous. CDR3 length equals 13 residues. Trimming stripped 0 bases from V and 2 bases from J, with 4 bases between. Germline V gene lookup returns CDR1 MNHEY and CDR2 SVGAGI. The CDR3 here is CASSYSGNYGYTF. CDR3 sequence (DNA): TGTGCCAGCAGTTACTCAGGAAACTATGGCTACACCTTC.

The gene calls are TRBV11-2 and TRBJ1-2; D is perhaps TRBD1 (6 bases). Germline V gives CDR1 SGHAT, CDR2 FQNNGV. V was cut by 0 bases and J by 8 bases, with 13 bases left in between. This CDR3 region has 14 residues. The CDR3 nucleotides are TGTGCCAGCAGCTTAGACCAGGGGCATAGCGGCTACACCTTC. This sequence encodes CASSLDQGHSGYTF. Complete variable domain (other parts from reference TRBV11-2 and TRBJ1-2): EAGVAQSPRYKIIEKRQSVAFWCNPISGHATLYWYQQILGQGPKLLIQFQNNGVVDDSQLPKDRFSAERLKGVDSTLKIQPAKLEDSAVYLCASSLDQGHSGYTFGSGTRLTVV.

The CDR3 DNA follows: TGTGCCTGGACCCTCCCCGGGGCTCCCGGGCTGCATGAAGCTTTCTTT. Its translation is CAWTLPGAPGLHEAFF. The chain carries TRBV30 and TRBJ1-1; tentatively, D is TRBD1 (5 bases). Germline V lookup: CDR1 GTSNPN, CDR2 SVGIG (reference sequence). V lost 4 bases, J lost 7 bases, and 25 bases lay in between. The CDR3 is 16 residues long.

V and J are TRBV21-1 and TRBJ1-1; no check of the table's D call, TRBD1, against the DNA was made. TRBV21-1 is designated a pseudogene. This CDR3 has 17 residues. The CDR3, as DNA: TGTGCCAGCAGCAATGAGTCGTTGGACAGGGCTTACACTGAAGCTTTCTTT. It yields the protein CASSNESLDRAYTEAFF.

This clonotype was counted once. The chain uses TRBV3-1 and TRBJ1-2, with no clear D. Per the germline V gene, CDR1 is LGHDT and CDR2 is YNNKEL (reference sequence). V was shortened by 2 bases and J by 0 bases, with 7 bases between the two germline ends. The CDR3 covers 14 residues. The CDR3 is CASSQPATNYGYTF. CDR3 nucleotide sequence: TGTGCCAGCAGCCAACCAGCGACTAACTATGGCTACACCTTC.

Points on this clonotype: A junction boundary mismatches the germline segment, possibly from a read error. CDR3 amino acids: CANSETLSGNTIYF. DNA of the CDR3: TGTGCCAACAGTGAGACACTCTCTGGAAACACCATATATTTT. This chain uses TRBV12-3 or TRBV12-4 with TRBJ1-3; D uncertain. The CDR3 extends over 14 amino acids.

This clonotype was observed a handful of times. V usage is TRBV19 and J usage is TRBJ2-5, with D possibly being TRBD1 (5 bases). Trimming took 5 bases from V and 5 from J, leaving 12 bases between them. Germline CDR1 is LNHDA and CDR2 is SQIVND (reference sequence). The CDR3 sequence is 13 residues long. CDR3 protein: CASSYDSRETQYF. The CDR3 region has the DNA TGTGCCAGTAGTTACGACAGTAGGGAGACCCAGTACTTC.

The chain couples TRBV20-1 to TRBJ2-1, with 13 bases aligning to TRBD2. The CDR3 is 15 amino acids. Trimming removed 3 bases from V and 5 bases from J; junction bases left unmatched: 4. CDR1 and CDR2 from the germline V gene are DFQATT and SNEGSKA (reference sequence). CDR3 nucleotides: TGCAGTGCTAGGAAGGGACTAGCGGGACACAATGAGCAGTTCTTC. Its translation: CSARKGLAGHNEQFF.

The chain has TRBV6-1 and TRBJ2-7; TRBD2 is a possible D gene (5 bases). V was shortened by 4 bases and J by 1 base, with 14 bases between the two germline ends. This CDR3 is built from 15 residues. Germline V gives CDR1 MNHNS, CDR2 SASEGT. CDR3 protein: CASSGPRAGSYEQYF. In DNA, the CDR3 is TGTGCCAGCAGTGGCCCGAGGGCCGGGTCCTACGAGCAGTACTTC.

V usage is TRBV19 and J usage is TRBJ2-5; 8 bases align to TRBD1. The germline gives CDR1 LNHDA, CDR2 SQIVND (reference sequence). This CDR3 has 13 amino acids. The V segment lost 7 bases and the J segment 7 bases; nucleotides outside the gene matches: 8. The CDR3 is CASTLGQGMTQYF. CDR3 DNA sequence: TGTGCCAGTACCCTTGGACAGGGTATGACCCAGTACTTC.